A selection of T cell receptor beta chains follows, all from one sample in a study of identical twins. TCRdb used MiXCR to reprocess the 5' RACE reads, holding one entry per CDR3 protein. This table has 690,000 or so distinct CDR3 sequences, around 5.7% appearing once. Material for sequencing was naive T cells sorted from blood. The receptor source for this set is a man between 18 and 29 years old in good health. Both conserved end residues are part of each CDR3. The D gene is left open where the match is weak. Rows give clone size only sometimes, using once, few, many, or a class for an expanded clone.

few	TRBV6-4	NA	TRBJ1-5	CASSEGVNQPQHF	TGTGCCAGCAGTGAGGGCGTTAATCAGCCCCAGCATTTT
many	TRBV10-3	NA	TRBJ2-5	CAISETQGIETQYF	TGTGCCATCAGTGAGACACAGGGTATCGAGACCCAGTACTTC
many	TRBV9	TRBD2	TRBJ2-1	CASSVGLLYNEQFF	TGTGCCAGCAGCGTGGGACTACTCTACAATGAGCAGTTCTTC
few	TRBV27	NA	TRBJ2-3	CASSSGGASTDTQYF	TGTGCCAGCAGTTCCGGCGGAGCTAGCACAGATACGCAGTATTTT
once	TRBV19	NA	TRBJ1-4	CASTFFGRGREKLFF	TGTGCCAGTACCTTTTTTGGCAGGGGACGTGAAAAGCTGTTTTTT
NA	TRBV20-1	TRBD2	TRBJ2-1	CSARALMSGGSYNEQFF	TGCAGTGCTAGAGCCCTCATGTCGGGAGGGTCCTACAATGAGCAGTTCTTC
many	TRBV10-3	NA	TRBJ2-5	CAISEQGTGETQYF	TGTGCCATCAGTGAGCAGGGTACAGGGGAGACCCAGTACTTC
NA	TRBV29-1	NA	TRBJ2-5	CSVERVGETQYF	TGCAGCGTTGAAAGGGTCGGAGAGACCCAGTACTTC
many	TRBV7-2	NA	TRBJ1-2	CASSLAQTNYGYTF	TGTGCCAGCAGCTTAGCGCAAACGAACTATGGCTACACCTTC
NA	TRBV6-1	TRBD2	TRBJ2-1	CASSGTSGRRQDEQFF	TGTGCCAGCAGTGGGACTAGCGGGAGGCGTCAGGATGAGCAGTTCTTC
many	TRBV5-6	NA	TRBJ1-1	CASSPVGRPMNTEAFF	TGTGCCAGCAGCCCGGTAGGAAGGCCTATGAACACTGAAGCTTTCTTT
NA	TRBV4-2	TRBD2	TRBJ2-5	CASSQSSGALETQYF	TGTGCCAGCAGCCAGAGCAGCGGGGCCCTTGAGACCCAGTACTTC
many	TRBV27	NA	TRBJ2-3	CASSPRRADTQYF	TGTGCCAGCAGTCCTAGGAGGGCCGATACGCAGTATTTT
NA	TRBV20-1	TRBD2	TRBJ2-1	CSANGLAGGSPYNEQFF	TGCAGTGCTAATGGACTAGCGGGAGGGTCCCCTTACAATGAGCAGTTCTTC
many	TRBV29-1	NA	TRBJ1-2	CSVVGTTYGYTF	TGCAGCGTTGTGGGGACAACGTATGGCTACACCTTC
few	TRBV7-4	NA	TRBJ2-1	CASSLLPGRSLISYNEQFF	TGTGCCAGCAGCTTACTCCCGGGACGGAGCCTTATTTCCTACAATGAGCAGTTCTTC
few	TRBV11-2	TRBD2	TRBJ2-1	CASSPRLAGVPYNEQFF	TGTGCCAGCAGCCCCAGACTAGCGGGAGTACCCTACAATGAGCAGTTCTTC
few	TRBV20-1	TRBD2	TRBJ2-7	CSASGLAGGNEQYF	TGCAGTGCTAGTGGTCTAGCGGGAGGTAACGAGCAGTACTTC
NA	TRBV12-3/TRBV12-4	NA	TRBJ1-1	CASSLAVRGKDTEAFF	TGTGCCAGCAGTTTGGCGGTAAGGGGAAAGGACACTGAAGCTTTCTTT
NA	TRBV20-1	TRBD1	TRBJ1-5	CSAGGTAGQPQHF	TGCAGTGCTGGGGGGACAGCCGGTCAGCCCCAGCATTTT
many	TRBV28	NA	TRBJ2-7	CASTGSLPFYEQYF	TGTGCCAGCACTGGCAGTCTACCCTTCTACGAGCAGTACTTC
many	TRBV27	NA	TRBJ2-5	CASSLVPGPPQETQYF	TGTGCCAGCAGTTTAGTACCGGGACCCCCACAAGAGACCCAGTACTTC
many	TRBV12-3/TRBV12-4	NA	TRBJ2-3	CASRPGTSTDTQYF	TGTGCCAGCAGGCCCGGGACTAGCACAGATACGCAGTATTTT
many	TRBV20-1	NA	TRBJ2-7	CSARAPRRLVSGYEQYF	TGCAGTGCTAGGGCACCTAGGAGGTTGGTTTCAGGCTACGAGCAGTACTTC
many	TRBV20-1	NA	TRBJ2-7	CSASPTGDYEQYF	TGCAGTGCTAGCCCTACTGGGGACTACGAGCAGTACTTC
few	TRBV6-2/TRBV6-3	NA	TRBJ2-1	CASSGLNSYNEQFF	TGTGCCAGCAGCGGACTCAACTCCTACAATGAGCAGTTCTTC
many	TRBV6-1	NA	TRBJ2-1	CASSPLRGQRHEQFF	TGTGCCAGCAGCCCACTCCGGGGACAAAGGCATGAGCAGTTCTTC
many	TRBV20-1	TRBD1	TRBJ1-6	CSAEPRTGLSSYNSPLHF	TGCAGTGCTGAACCAAGGACAGGGCTTAGCTCCTATAATTCACCCCTCCACTTT
many	TRBV10-3	TRBD1	TRBJ1-4	CAISAASGGEKLFF	TGTGCCATCAGTGCGGCGTCAGGGGGGGAAAAACTGTTTTTT
many	TRBV4-3	TRBD1	TRBJ2-1	CASSQAGGIDNEQFF	TGCGCCAGCAGCCAAGCAGGGGGCATCGACAATGAGCAGTTCTTC
many	TRBV7-9	TRBD1	TRBJ2-1	CASSSVTGLGSYNEQFF	TGTGCCAGCAGCTCCGTGACAGGGCTCGGCTCCTACAATGAGCAGTTCTTC
many	TRBV7-2	NA	TRBJ2-2	CASTILRADRSGELFF	TGTGCCAGCACCATCCTTCGGGCAGATCGGTCCGGGGAGCTGTTTTTT
many	TRBV5-1	NA	TRBJ2-1	CASSLPGVAKAYNEQFF	TGCGCCAGCAGCTTGCCCGGTGTGGCTAAAGCCTACAATGAGCAGTTCTTC
NA	TRBV6-1	NA	TRBJ2-6	CASSEGAPGANVLTF	TGTGCCAGCAGTGAAGGGGCACCTGGGGCCAACGTCCTGACTTTC
many	TRBV28	NA	TRBJ2-5	CASSPSGFQETQYF	TGTGCCAGCAGTCCCTCCGGGTTCCAAGAGACCCAGTACTTC
few	TRBV10-3	NA	TRBJ2-3	CAISEDSPTDTQYF	TGTGCCATCAGTGAGGACTCCCCCACAGATACGCAGTATTTT
NA	TRBV7-2	NA	TRBJ2-1	CASSLDRASFNEQFF	TGTGCCAGCAGCTTGGACCGGGCCTCCTTTAATGAGCAGTTCTTC
many	TRBV3-1	NA	TRBJ2-5	CASSQDMAGRFETQYF	TGTGCCAGCAGCCAAGATATGGCAGGGAGGTTTGAGACCCAGTACTTC
many	TRBV5-1	NA	TRBJ2-5	CASTNPGGSETQYF	TGCGCCAGCACCAACCCGGGTGGTTCGGAGACCCAGTACTTC
NA	TRBV4-3	TRBD2	TRBJ2-1	CASSYSRSREVNEQFF	TGCGCCAGCAGCTATTCACGGTCCCGGGAGGTCAATGAGCAGTTCTTC
many	TRBV20-1	NA	TRBJ1-5	CSATGGNQPQHF	TGCAGCGCAACTGGAGGCAATCAGCCCCAGCATTTT
NA	TRBV19	NA	TRBJ1-3	CASKGTGPGNTIYF	TGTGCCAGTAAGGGAACAGGACCTGGAAACACCATATATTTT
many	TRBV21-1	NA	TRBJ2-7	CASSRGRGPKLYEQYF	TGTGCCAGCAGCAGGGGGAGGGGGCCTAAACTCTACGAGCAGTACTTC
many	TRBV13	NA	TRBJ2-3	CASSLRSSTDTQYF	TGTGCCAGCAGCTTACGTAGCTCCACAGATACGCAGTATTTT
few	TRBV5-5	TRBD2	TRBJ2-4	CASNSLRGKSIQYF	TGTGCCAGCAACTCCCTGCGGGGGAAAAGCATTCAGTACTTC
NA	TRBV28	NA	TRBJ1-2	CASRDGGNYGYTF	TGTGCCAGCAGGGACGGGGGGAACTATGGCTACACCTTC